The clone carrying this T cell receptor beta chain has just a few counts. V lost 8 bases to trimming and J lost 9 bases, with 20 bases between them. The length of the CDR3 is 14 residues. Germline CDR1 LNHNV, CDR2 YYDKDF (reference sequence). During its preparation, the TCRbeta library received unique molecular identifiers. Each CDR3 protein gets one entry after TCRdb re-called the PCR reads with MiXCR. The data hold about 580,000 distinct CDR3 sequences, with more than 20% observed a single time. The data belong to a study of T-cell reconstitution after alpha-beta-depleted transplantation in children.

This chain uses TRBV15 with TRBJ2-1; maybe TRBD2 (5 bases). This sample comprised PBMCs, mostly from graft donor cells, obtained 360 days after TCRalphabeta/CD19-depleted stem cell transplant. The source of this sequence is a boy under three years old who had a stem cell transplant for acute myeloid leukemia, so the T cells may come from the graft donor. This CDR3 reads CATSPSGVRGEQFF. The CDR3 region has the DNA TGTGCCACCTCTCCCAGCGGCGTTCGTGGTGAGCAGTTCTTC.